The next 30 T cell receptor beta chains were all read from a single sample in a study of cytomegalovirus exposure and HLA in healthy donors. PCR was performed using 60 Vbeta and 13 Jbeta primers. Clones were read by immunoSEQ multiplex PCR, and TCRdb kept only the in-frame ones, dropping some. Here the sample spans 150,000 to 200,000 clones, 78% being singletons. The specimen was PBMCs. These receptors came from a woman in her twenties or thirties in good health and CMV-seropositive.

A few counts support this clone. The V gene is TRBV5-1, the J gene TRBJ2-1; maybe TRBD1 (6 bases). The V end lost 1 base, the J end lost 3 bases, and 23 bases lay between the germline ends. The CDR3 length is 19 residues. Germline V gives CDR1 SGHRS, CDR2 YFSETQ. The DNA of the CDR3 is TGCGCCAGCAGCTTGCCACAGGACAGCGAAGTCCAGGTCTACAATGAGCAGTTCTTC. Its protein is CASSLPQDSEVQVYNEQFF.

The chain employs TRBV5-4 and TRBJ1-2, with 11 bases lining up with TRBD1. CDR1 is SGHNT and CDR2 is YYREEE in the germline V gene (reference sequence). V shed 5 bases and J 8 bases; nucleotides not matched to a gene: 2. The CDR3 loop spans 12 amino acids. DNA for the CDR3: TGTGCCAGCAGGGGGACAGGGGGGGGCTACACCTTC. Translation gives CASRGTGGGYTF.

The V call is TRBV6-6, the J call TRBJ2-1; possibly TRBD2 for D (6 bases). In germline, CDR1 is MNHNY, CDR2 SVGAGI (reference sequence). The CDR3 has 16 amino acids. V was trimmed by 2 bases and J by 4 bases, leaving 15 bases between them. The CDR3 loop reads CASSYQDYAGYNEQFF. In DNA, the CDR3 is TGTGCCAGCAGTTACCAGGACTATGCGGGATACAATGAGCAGTTCTTC.

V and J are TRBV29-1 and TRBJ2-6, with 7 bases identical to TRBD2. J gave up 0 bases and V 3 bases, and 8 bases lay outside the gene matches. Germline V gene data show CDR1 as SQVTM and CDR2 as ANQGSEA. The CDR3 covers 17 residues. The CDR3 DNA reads TGCAGCGTTGAGGGTACGGGGGAGGGCTCTGGGGCCAACGTCCTGACTTTC. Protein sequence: CSVEGTGEGSGANVLTF. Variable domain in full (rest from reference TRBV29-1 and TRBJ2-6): SAVISQKPSRDICQRGTSLTIQCQVDSQVTMMFWYRQQPGQSLTLIATANQGSEATYESGFVIDKFPISRPNLTFSTLTVSNMSPEDSSIYLCSVEGTGEGSGANVLTFGAGSRLTVL.

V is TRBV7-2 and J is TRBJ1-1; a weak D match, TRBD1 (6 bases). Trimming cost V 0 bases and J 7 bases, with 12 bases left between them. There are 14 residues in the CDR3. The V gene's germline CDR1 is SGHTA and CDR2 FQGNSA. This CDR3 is CASSLARGNGEAFF. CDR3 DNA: TGTGCCAGCAGCTTAGCCAGGGGTAATGGTGAAGCTTTCTTT.

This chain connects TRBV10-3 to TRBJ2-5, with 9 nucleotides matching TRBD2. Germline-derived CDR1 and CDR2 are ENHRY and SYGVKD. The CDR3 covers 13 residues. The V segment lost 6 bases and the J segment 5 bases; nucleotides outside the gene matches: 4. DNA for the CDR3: TGTGCCATCAGCCCTAGCGGGGTGGAGACCCAGTACTTC. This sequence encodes CAISPSGVETQYF.

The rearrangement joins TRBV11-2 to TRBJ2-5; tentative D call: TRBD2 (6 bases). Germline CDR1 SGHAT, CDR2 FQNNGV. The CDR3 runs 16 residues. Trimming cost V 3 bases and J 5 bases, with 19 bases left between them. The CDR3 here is CASSFSMDYPHETQYF. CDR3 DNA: TGTGCCAGCAGCTTCTCCATGGACTACCCCCATGAGACCCAGTACTTC.

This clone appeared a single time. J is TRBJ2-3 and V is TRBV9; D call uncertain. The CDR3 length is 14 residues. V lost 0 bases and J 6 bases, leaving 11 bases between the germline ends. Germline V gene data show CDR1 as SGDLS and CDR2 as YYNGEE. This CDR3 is CASSVVFPSDTQYF. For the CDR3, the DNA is TGTGCCAGCAGCGTAGTTTTCCCTTCGGATACGCAGTATTTT. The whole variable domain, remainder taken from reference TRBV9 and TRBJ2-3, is DSGVTQTPKHLITATGQRVTLRCSPRSGDLSVYWYQQSLDQGLQFLIQYYNGEERAKGNILERFSAQQFPDLHSELNLSSLELGDSALYFCASSVVFPSDTQYFGPGTRLTVL.

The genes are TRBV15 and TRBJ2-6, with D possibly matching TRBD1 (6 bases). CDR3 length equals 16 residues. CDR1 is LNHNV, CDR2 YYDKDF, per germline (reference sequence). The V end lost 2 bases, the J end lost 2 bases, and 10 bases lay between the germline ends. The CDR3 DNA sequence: TGTGCCACCAGCAGATTGACAGGTGCTGGGGCCAACGTCCTGACTTTC. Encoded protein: CATSRLTGAGANVLTF.

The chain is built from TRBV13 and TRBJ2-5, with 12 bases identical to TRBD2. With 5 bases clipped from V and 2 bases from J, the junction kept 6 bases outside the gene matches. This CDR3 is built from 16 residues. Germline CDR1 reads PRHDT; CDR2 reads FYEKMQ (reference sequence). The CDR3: CASSRRTSGVQETQYF. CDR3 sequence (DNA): TGTGCCAGCAGCCGAAGGACTAGCGGGGTACAAGAGACCCAGTACTTC. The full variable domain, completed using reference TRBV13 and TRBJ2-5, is AAGVIQSPRHLIKEKRETATLKCYPIPRHDTVYWYQQGPGQDPQFLISFYEKMQSDKGSIPDRFSAQQFSDYHSELNMSSLELGDSALYFCASSRRTSGVQETQYFGPGTRLLVL.

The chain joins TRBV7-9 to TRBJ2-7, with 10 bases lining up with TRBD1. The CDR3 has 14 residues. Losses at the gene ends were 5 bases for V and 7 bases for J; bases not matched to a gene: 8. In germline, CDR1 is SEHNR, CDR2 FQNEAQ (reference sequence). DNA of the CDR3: TGTGCCAGCAGCACCCGACAGGGGGCGACTGAGCAGTACTTC. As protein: CASSTRQGATEQYF. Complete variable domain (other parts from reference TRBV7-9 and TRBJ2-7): DTGVSQNPRHKITKRGQNVTFRCDPISEHNRLYWYRQTLGQGPEFLTYFQNEAQLEKSRLLSDRFSAERPKGSFSTLEIQRTEQGDSAMYLCASSTRQGATEQYFGPGTRLTVT.

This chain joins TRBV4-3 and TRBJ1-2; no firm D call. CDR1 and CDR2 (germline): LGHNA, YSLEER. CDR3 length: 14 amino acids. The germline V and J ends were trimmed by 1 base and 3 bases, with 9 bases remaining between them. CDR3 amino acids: CASSQGAGDYGYTF. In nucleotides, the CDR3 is TGCGCCAGCAGCCAAGGGGCCGGGGACTATGGCTACACCTTC.

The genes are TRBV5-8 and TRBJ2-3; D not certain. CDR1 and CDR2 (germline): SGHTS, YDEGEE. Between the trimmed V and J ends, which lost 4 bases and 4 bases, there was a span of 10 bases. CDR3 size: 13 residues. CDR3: CASSLLLPDTQYF. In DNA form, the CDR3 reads TGTGCCAGCAGCCTCCTACTACCAGATACGCAGTATTTT.

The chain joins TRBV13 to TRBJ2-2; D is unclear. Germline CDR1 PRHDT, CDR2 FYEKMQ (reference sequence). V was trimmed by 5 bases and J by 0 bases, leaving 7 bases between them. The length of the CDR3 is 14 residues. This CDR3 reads CASSPTANTGELFF. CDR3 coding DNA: TGTGCCAGCAGCCCCACAGCGAACACCGGGGAGCTGTTTTTT.

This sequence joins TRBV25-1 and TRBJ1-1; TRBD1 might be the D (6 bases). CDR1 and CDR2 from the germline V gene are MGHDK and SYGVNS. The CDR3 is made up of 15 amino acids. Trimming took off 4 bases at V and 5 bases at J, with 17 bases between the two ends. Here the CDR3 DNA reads TGTGCCAGCAGTGCCGCGCGGGGGCGGTGGACTGAAGCTTTCTTT. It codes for CASSAARGRWTEAFF.

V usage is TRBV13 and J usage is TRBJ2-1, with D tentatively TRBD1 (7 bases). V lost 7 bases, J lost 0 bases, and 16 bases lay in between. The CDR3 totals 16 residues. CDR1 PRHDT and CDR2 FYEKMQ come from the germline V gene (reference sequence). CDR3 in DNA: TGTGCCAGCACGGAGGGGGCGAGTAGCTCCTACAATGAGCAGTTCTTC. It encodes CASTEGASSSYNEQFF.

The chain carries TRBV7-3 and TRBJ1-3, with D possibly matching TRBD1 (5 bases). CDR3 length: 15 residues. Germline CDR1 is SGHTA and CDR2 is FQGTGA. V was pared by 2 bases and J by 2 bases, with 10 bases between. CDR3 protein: CASSLSGGTGNTIYF. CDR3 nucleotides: TGTGCCAGCAGCTTATCGGGGGGGACTGGAAACACCATATATTTT.

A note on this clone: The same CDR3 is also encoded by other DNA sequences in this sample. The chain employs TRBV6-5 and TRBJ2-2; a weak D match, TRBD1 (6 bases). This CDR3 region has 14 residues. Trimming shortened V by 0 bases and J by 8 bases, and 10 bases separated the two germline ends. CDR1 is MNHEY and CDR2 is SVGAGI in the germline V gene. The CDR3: CASSYSRGLGELFF. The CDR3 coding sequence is TGTGCCAGCAGTTACTCAAGGGGGTTGGGGGAGCTGTTTTTT.

The chain's CDR3 is CASGRGETQYF. The CDR3 bases are TGTGCCAGCGGCCGAGGAGAGACCCAGTACTTC. The chain recombines TRBV7-2 with TRBJ2-5, with no clear D. The ends were cut back, 8 bases at V and 4 bases at J, with 8 bases in the middle. CDR1 SGHTA and CDR2 FQGNSA come from the germline V gene. CDR3 length: 11 amino acids.

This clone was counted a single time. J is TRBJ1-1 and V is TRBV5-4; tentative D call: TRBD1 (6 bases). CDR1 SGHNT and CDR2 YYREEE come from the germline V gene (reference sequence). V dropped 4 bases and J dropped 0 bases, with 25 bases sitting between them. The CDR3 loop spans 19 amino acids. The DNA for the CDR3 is TGTGCCAGCAGCGGACCCCTCCTGGGCAGGGGACTACTGAACACTGAAGCTTTCTTT. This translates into CASSGPLLGRGLLNTEAFF.

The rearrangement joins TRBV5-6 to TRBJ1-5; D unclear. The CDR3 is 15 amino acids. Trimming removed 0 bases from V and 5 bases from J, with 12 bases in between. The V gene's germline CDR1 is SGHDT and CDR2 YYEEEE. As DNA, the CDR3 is TGTGCCAGCAGCTTGGTTAGGGAGAGCGATCAGCCCCAGCATTTT. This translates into CASSLVRESDQPQHF.

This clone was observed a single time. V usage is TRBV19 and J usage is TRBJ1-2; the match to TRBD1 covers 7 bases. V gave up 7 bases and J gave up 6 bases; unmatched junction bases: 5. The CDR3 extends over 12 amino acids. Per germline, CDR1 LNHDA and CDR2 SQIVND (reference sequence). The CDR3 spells CASKGAADGYTF. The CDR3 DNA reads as TGTGCCAGTAAGGGGGCAGCGGATGGCTACACCTTC.

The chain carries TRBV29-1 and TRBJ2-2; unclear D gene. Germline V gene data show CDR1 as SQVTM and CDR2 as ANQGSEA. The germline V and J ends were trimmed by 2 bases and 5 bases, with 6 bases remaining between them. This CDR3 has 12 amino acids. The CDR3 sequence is CSVEPTTGELFF. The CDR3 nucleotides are TGCAGCGTTGAACCGACTACCGGGGAGCTGTTTTTT.

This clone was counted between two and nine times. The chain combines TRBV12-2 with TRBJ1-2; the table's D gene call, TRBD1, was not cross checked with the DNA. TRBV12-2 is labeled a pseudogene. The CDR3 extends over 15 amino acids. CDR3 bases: TGTGCAAGTCGCTTGGGGGCCCTGAGGGCTGATGGCTACACCTTC. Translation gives CASRLGALRADGYTF.

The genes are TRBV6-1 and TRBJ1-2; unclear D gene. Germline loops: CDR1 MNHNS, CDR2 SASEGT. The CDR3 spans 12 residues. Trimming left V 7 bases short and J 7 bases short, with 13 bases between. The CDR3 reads CASNSGSGGYTF. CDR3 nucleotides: TGTGCCAGCAACTCCGGGTCCGGTGGCTACACCTTC.

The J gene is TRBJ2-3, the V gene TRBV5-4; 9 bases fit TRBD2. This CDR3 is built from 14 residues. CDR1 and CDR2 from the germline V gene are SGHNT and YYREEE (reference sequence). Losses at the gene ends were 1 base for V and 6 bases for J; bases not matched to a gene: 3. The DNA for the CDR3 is TGTGCCAGCAGCTTGAGTAGCGGGAGTGATACGCAGTATTTT. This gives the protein CASSLSSGSDTQYF.

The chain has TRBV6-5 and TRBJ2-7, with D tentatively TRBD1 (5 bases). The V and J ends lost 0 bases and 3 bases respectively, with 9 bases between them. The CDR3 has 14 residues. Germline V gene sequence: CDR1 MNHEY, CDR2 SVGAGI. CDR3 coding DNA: TGTGCCAGCAGTTACTCAGGGGTCCGCTACGAGCAGTACTTC. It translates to CASSYSGVRYEQYF.

CDR3 sequence (DNA): TGCGCCAGCAGCTTTGACAGGTTAGGCTACACCTTC. This codes for CASSFDRLGYTF. The chain joins TRBV5-1 to TRBJ1-2; TRBD1 might be the D (6 bases). From germline, CDR1 is SGHRS and CDR2 YFSETQ. There are 12 residues in the CDR3. Between the trimmed V and J ends, which lost 2 bases and 8 bases, there was a span of 10 bases.

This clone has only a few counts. The CDR3 nucleotides read TGTGCCAGCAGTGAGGAGGGAGGTATCACTGAAGCTTTCTTT. Its translation: CASSEEGGITEAFF. V gene TRBV2 combines with J gene TRBJ1-1; D gene uncertain. Germline V gene sequence: CDR1 SNHLY, CDR2 FYNNEI. The germline V and J ends were trimmed by 3 bases and 4 bases, with 12 bases remaining between them. There are 14 residues in the CDR3.

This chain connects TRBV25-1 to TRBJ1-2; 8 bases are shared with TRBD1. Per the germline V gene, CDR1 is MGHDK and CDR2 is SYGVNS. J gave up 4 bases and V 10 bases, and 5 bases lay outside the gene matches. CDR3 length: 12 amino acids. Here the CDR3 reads CATFTGGYGYTF. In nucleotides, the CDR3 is TGTGCCACCTTTACAGGGGGCTATGGCTACACCTTC.